The entry below gives a single TCR beta chain sequence along with its context. Generated by immunoSEQ multiplex PCR, the TCRdb table keeps only in-frame clones and is missing some. Of over 200,000 clones in the sample, about nine tenths were seen once. The data derive from a study of blood T cell repertoires in COVID-19. The germline CDR1 and CDR2 sequences are SGDLS and YYNGEE. Trimming removed 0 bases from V and 10 bases from J, with 20 bases in between. CDR3 size: 16 residues. This receptor was taken from a man aged 40-49 years who had recovered from COVID-19. The rearrangement links TRBV9 to TRBJ2-1; maybe TRBD2 (7 bases). The specimen was peripheral blood. This CDR3 is CASSVEVGGPILEQFF. The CDR3 nucleotides are TGTGCCAGCAGCGTAGAGGTGGGGGGGCCAATTTTGGAGCAGTTCTTC.